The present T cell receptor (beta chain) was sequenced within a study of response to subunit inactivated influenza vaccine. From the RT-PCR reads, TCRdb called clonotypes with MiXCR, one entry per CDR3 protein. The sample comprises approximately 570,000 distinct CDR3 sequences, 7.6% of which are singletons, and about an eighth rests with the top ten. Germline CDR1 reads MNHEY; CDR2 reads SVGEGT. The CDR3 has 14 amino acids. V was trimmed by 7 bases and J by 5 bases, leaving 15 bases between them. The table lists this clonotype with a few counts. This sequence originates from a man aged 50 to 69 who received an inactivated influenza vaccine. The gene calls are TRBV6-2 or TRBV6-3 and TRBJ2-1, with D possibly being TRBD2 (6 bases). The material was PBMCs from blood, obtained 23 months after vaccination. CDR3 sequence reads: CASMELAGNNEQFF. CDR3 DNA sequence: TGTGCCAGCATGGAACTCGCGGGGAACAATGAGCAGTTCTTC.